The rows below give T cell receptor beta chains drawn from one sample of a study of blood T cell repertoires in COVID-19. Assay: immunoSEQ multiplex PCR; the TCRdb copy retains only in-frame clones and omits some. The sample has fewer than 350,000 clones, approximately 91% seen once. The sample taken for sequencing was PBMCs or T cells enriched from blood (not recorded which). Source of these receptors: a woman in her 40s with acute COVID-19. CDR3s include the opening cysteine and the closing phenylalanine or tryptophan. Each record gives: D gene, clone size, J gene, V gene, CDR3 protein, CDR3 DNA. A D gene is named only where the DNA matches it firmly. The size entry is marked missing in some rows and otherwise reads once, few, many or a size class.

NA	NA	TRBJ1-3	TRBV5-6	CASSFGGPGNTIYF	TGTGCCAGCAGCTTCGGGGGGCCTGGAAACACCATATATTTT
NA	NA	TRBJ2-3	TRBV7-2	CASSPPGYLTDTQYF	TGTGCCAGCAGCCCCCCCGGGTATCTCACAGATACGCAGTATTTT
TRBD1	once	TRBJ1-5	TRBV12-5	CASGAGTAEYQPQHF	TGTGCTAGTGGTGCCGGGACAGCAGAATATCAGCCCCAGCATTTT
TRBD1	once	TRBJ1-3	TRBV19	CASSRQGISGNTIYF	TGTGCCAGTAGTCGACAGGGGATCTCTGGAAACACCATATATTTT
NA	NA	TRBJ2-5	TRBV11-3	CASTLASGYGETQYF	TGTGCCAGCACCTTGGCGTCGGGGTATGGGGAGACCCAGTACTTC
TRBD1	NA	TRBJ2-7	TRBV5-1	CASSLTGQGAYEQYF	TGCGCCAGCAGCTTGACGGGACAGGGGGCCTACGAGCAGTACTTC
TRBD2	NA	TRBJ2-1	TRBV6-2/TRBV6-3	CASSYSPDSGRYNEQFF	TGTGCCAGCAGTTACTCGCCCGATAGCGGGAGATACAATGAGCAGTTCTTC
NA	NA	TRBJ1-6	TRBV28	CASRLARNNNSPLHF	TGTGCCAGCAGGTTAGCGCGAAATAATAATTCACCCCTCCACTTT
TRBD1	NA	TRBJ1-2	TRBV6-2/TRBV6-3	CASSYSGTETNYGYTF	TGTGCCAGCAGTTACTCGGGGACAGAAACTAACTATGGCTACACCTTC
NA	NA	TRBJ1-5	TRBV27	CASSLAGVHQPQHF	TGTGCCAGCAGTTTAGCAGGGGTGCATCAGCCCCAGCATTTT